This T cell receptor (beta chain) was profiled in a study of T cell responses to AZD1222 COVID-19 vaccine. Whole-study results and caveats: The breadth and depth of Spike-specific TCRs increased once two AZD1222 doses had been given. Clonal diversity was possibly underestimated, and white British individuals and females predominated among donors. At baseline, seropositivity was found in only 5 to 7 AZD1222 recipients. Spike was spanned by vaccine-associated CD4 TCRs, with dominance at 160-218 and 743-854.

Assay: immunoSEQ multiplex PCR; the TCRdb copy retains only in-frame clones and omits some. Of under 150,000 clones listed, 90% are singletons. On this clone itself: As yet, its antigen is unknown.

Trimming removed 3 bases from V and 1 base from J, with 14 bases in between. The CDR3 is made up of 16 amino acids. Germline V CDR1 and CDR2: SGHRS, YFSETQ. The chain joins TRBV5-1 to TRBJ2-1, with a possible D match to TRBD1 (6 bases). This sequence originates from an adult in good health. This sample comprised peripheral blood, obtained on day 0 of AZD1222 vaccination. CDR3 in DNA: TGCGCCAGCAGCTCCCAGGGGATGGAATCCTACAATGAGCAGTTCTTC. It encodes CASSSQGMESYNEQFF.